This TCR beta chain comes out of a study of blood T cell repertoires in COVID-19. As for the study in general: COVID-19 samples, acute and convalescent, were from the United States, Italy and Spain. PBMCs, B-cell-depleted T cells, or T cells were the source of the cDNA or gDNA that made up the material.

In the original processing: Amplification of reference gene primers provided the estimated nucleated cell counts. Repertoires were generated with immunoSEQ multiplex PCR, while TCRdb's copy carries only in-frame clones and drops some. V and J calls and clone size are as listed in that table; D and trimming were resolved from the DNA. The data contain 100,000 or so clones, about four fifths of them singletons. A remark on this clone: The sample carries other DNA sequences with the same CDR3.

Germline CDR1 is SGHNT and CDR2 is YYREEE (reference sequence). Trimming left V 5 bases short and J 0 bases short, with 11 bases between. The CDR3 consists of 14 residues. The receptor comes from a man in his forties with active or convalescent COVID-19. The sequenced material came from peripheral blood. The chain combines TRBV5-4 with TRBJ2-5; D possibly corresponds to TRBD2 (7 bases). The CDR3 DNA follows: TGTGCCAGCAGTAGGGGGGGGAACCAAGAGACCCAGTACTTC. This gives the protein CASSRGGNQETQYF. The variable domain in full, with the rest retrieved from reference TRBV5-4 and TRBJ2-5, is ETGVTQSPTHLIKTRGQQVTLRCSSQSGHNTVSWYQQALGQGPQFIFQYYREEENGRGNFPPRFSGLQFPNYSSELNVNALELDDSALYLCASSRGGNQETQYFGPGTRLLVL.